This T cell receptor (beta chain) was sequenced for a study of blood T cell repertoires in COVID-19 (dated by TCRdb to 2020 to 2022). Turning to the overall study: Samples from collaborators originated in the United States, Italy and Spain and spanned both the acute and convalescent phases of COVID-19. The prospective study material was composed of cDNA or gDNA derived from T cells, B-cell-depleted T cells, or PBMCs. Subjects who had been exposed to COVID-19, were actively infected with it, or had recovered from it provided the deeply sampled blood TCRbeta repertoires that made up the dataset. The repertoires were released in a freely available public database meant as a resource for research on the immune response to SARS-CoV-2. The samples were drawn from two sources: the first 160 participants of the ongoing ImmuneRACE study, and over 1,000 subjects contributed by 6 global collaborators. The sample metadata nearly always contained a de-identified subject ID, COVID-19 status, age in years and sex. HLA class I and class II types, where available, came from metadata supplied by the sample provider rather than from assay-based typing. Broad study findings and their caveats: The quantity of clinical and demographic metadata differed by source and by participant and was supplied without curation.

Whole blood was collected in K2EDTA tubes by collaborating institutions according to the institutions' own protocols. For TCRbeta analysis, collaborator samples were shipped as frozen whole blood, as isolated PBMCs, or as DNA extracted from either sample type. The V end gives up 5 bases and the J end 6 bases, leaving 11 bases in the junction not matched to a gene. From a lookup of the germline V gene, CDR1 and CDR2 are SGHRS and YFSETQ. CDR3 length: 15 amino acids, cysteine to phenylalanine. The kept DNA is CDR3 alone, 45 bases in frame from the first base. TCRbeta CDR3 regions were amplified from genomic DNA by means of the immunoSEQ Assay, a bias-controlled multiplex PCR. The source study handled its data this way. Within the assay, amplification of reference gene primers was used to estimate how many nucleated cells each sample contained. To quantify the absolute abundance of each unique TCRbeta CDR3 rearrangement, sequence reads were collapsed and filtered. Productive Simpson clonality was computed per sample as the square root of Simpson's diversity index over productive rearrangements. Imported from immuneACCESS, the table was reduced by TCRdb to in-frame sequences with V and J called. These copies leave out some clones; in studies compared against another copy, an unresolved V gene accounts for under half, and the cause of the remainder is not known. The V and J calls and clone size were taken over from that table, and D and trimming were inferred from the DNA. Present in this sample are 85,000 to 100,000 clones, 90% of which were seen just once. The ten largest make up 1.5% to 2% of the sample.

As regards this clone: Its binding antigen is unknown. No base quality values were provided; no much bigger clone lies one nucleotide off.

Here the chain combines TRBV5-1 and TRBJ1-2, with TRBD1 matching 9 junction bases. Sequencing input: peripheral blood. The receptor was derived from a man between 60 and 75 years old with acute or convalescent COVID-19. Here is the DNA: TGCGCCAGCAGTCTCACCGGGACAGGGATAAATGGCTACACCTTC. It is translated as CASSLTGTGINGYTF. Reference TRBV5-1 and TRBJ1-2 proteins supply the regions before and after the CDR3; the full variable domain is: KAGVTQTPRYLIKTRGQQVTLSCSPISGHRSVSWYQQTPGQGLQFLFEYFSETQRNKGNFPGRFSGRQFSNSRSEMNVSTLELGDSALYLCASSLTGTGINGYTFGSGTRLTVV.